This T cell receptor beta chain emerged from a study of beta chain features in type 1 diabetes. Findings and caveats of the study: Shortening of TCRB CDR3s, moderate but significant, appeared in all four CD4+ subsets of Type 1 diabetes patients.

The sample holds a few counts of this clone. Antigen: not known. Trimming stripped 5 bases from V and 15 bases from J, with 11 bases between. There are 10 residues in the CDR3. CDR1 is MDHEN, CDR2 SYDVKM, per germline. Expressed TCRB transcripts got sequenced, as all isolated RNA was reverse transcribed. The table came from immunoSEQ multiplex PCR; TCRdb's copy has only in-frame clones and leaves some out. The sample yields over 600,000 clones, around 12% seen once. The rearrangement links TRBV28 to TRBJ2-1; tentatively, D is TRBD2 (6 bases). The source is a young man with type 1 diabetes. The sample consisted of naive CD4+ T cells from blood. The CDR3, as DNA: TGTGCCAGCAGTCGGGACTCGTGGTTCTTC. Its translation is CASSRDSWFF.